This T cell receptor beta chain was documented in a study of cytomegalovirus exposure and HLA in healthy donors. Turning to the study itself: Roughly four fifths of some 390 genotyped donors fell in the Caucasian-associated ancestry cluster. Study-level results: Whilst most TCR sequences proved rare, a subset of public TCRs occurred across many donors.

PCR primers comprised 60 Vbeta and 13 Jbeta primers. Only in-frame clones appear in the TCRdb table, and some are missing; sequencing was by immunoSEQ multiplex PCR. The table shows tens of thousands of clones, with 55% to 80% occurring only once. V dropped 7 bases and J dropped 2 bases, with 15 bases sitting between them. CDR1 SQVTM and CDR2 ANQGSEA come from the germline V gene. CDR3 length: 14 amino acids. As for this clone: Its antigen remains unidentified.

Input material: PBMCs. This chain connects TRBV29-1 to TRBJ1-3; D is unresolved. The clonotype was recovered from a woman between 45 and 65 years old in good health and CMV-seropositive. The CDR3 sequence: CSAWWEGPGNTIYF. Written as DNA, the CDR3 is TGCAGCGCCTGGTGGGAGGGCCCTGGAAACACCATATATTTT.